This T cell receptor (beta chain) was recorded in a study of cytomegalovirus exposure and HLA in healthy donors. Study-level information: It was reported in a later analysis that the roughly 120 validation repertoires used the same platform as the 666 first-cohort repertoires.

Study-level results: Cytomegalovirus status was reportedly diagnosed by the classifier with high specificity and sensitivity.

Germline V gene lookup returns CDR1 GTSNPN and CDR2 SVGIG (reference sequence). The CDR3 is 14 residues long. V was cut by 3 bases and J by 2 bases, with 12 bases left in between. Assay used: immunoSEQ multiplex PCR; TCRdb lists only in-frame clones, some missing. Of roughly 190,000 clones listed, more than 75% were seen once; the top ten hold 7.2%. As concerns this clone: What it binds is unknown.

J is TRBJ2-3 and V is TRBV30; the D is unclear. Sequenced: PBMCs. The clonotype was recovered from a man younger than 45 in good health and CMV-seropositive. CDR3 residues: CAWRQSADTDTQYF. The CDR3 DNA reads TGTGCCTGGAGGCAAAGCGCGGACACAGATACGCAGTATTTT.